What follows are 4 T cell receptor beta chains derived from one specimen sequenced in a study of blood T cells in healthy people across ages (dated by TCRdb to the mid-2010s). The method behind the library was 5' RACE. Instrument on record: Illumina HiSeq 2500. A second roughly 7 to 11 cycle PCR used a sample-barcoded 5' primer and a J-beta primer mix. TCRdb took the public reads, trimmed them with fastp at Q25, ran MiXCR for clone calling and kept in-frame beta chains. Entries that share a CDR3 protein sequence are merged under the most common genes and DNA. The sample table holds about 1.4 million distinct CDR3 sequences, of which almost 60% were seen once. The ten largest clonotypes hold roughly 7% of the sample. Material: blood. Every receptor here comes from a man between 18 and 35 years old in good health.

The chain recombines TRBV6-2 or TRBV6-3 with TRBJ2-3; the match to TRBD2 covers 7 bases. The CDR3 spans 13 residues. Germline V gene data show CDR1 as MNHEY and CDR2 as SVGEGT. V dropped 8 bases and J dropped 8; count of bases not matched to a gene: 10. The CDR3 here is CASCGSEMATQYF. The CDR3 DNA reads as TGTGCCAGCTGCGGGAGCGAGATGGCTACGCAGTATTTT.

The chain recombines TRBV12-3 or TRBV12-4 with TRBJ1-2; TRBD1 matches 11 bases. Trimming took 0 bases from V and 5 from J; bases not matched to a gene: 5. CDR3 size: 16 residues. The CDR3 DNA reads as TGTGCCAGCAGTTTAGCCCCGGGACAGGGGGTTTATGGCTACACCTTC. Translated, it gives CASSLAPGQGVYGYTF.

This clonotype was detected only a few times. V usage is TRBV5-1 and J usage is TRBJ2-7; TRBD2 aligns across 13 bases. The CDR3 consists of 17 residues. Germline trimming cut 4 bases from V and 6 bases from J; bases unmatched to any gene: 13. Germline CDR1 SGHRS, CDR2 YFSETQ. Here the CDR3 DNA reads TGCGCCAGCAGCCCCAAAGGACTAGCGGGAGTAGCCGGCGAGCAGTACTTC. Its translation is CASSPKGLAGVAGEQYF.

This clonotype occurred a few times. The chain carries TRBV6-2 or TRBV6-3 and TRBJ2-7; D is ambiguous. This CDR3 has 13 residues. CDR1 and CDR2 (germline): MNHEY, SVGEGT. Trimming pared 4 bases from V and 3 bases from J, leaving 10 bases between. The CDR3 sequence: CASSSLTDYEQYF. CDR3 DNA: TGTGCCAGCAGTTCCTTGACCGACTACGAGCAGTACTTC.